The rows below give T cell receptor delta chains drawn from one sample of a study of gamma-delta chains in newborns, infants, children. With CATT, TCRdb re-called clones from the reads. The sample carries approximately 7,000 delta-chain clones, 2.1% recorded once. Sequencing was done on a sample of blood. These receptors came from a child who was a newborn, infant or young child, either healthy, febrile or measles-vaccinated (not recorded which). Both conserved end residues are part of each CDR3.

TRDV2	TRDJ1	CACDTVGDGDKLIF
TRDV2	TRDJ3	CACDTDWGLRFSSWDTRQMFF
TRDV2	TRDJ3	CACDTLAGLSWDTRQMFF
TRDV2	TRDJ3	CACDTGGYGSWDTRQMFF
TRDV2	TRDJ1	CAWAPVGGGGFYTDKLIF
TRDV2	TRDJ2	CACDKLGAGTLTAQLFF
TRDV2	TRDJ3	CACDSTGGYARRDTRQMFF
TRDV2	TRDJ3	CACDTGGSGISWDTRQMFF
TRDV2	TRDJ3	CARDAVLSSWDTRQMFF
TRDV2	TRDJ3	CACDTSFGGGPPWDTRQMFF
TRDV1	TRDJ1	CALGDSGDTDKLIF
TRDV2	TRDJ3	CACASWGSLSSWDTRQMFF
TRDV3	TRDJ1	CAFTNWGTNSYTDKLIF
TRDV3	TRDJ1	CASRPSYDLGYKKTDKLIF
TRAV29/DV5	TRDJ1	CSVLLCSKGGPGDMGYTDKLIF
TRAV29/DV5	TRDJ2	CAASAKLSYPLGDHSLTAQLFF
TRDV2	TRDJ2	CACDRLGDTLTAQLFF
TRDV2	TRDJ3	CACDVLGDTSWDTRQMFF
TRDV2	TRDJ3	CACDVLGAWDTRQMFF
TRDV2	TRDJ3	CACDLYALSWDTRQMFF
TRDV2	TRDJ3	CACDTGGYASWDTRQMFF
TRDV2	TRDJ2	CACDTGDTLTAQLFF
TRDV1	TRDJ2	CALGGARDGDLTAQLFF
TRDV2	TRDJ3	CACDTWGIQASWDTRQMFF
TRDV1	TRDJ2	CALGEAPPTLWKLGDAPLTAQLFF
TRDV2	TRDJ3	CACDSSWGMHSSWDTRQMFF
TRDV2	TRDJ3	CACDTGGPSWDTRQMFF
TRDV2	TRDJ3	CACDTLLGDRSSWDTRQMFF
TRDV2	TRDJ3	CACACDVQGGRSSWDTLQMFF
TRDV2	TRDJ1	CACDTIPTGDTDKLIF
TRDV2	TRDJ2	CACDILGDNSLTAQLFF
TRDV1	TRDJ1	CALGGTLVLGDRTDKLIF
TRDV3	TRDJ1	CACPDNNTDKLIF
TRDV2	TRDJ2	CACDTLGAALTAQLFF
TRDV2	TRDJ1	CACDTLGDEGADKLIF
TRDV2	TRDJ3	CACDKADWGIREGSWDTRQMFF
TRDV2	TRDJ3	CACDTLLGARSWDTRQMFF
TRDV2	TRDJ1	CACTGGYRYTDKLIF
TRDV1	TRDJ1	CAPGFSPAKAFPYIWGPYTDKLIF
TRDV2	TRDJ3	CACDTLGASSSWDTRQMFF
TRDV2	TRDJ2	CACDFVLGDTTLTAQLFF
TRDV2	TRDJ3	CACDLLGDSSWDTRQMFF
TRDV2	TRDJ3	CACDTVGGYPWGTRQMFF
TRDV2	TRDJ3	CACDTATGGYLSSWDTRQMFF
TRDV3	TRDJ2	CASAYWGIHPALAAQLFF
TRDV2	TRDJ3	CACDTAGSSRDTRQMFF
TRDV2	TRDJ1	CACDTGGDTGGYKTDKLIF
TRDV1	TRDJ3	CALGEQGNTPGHLPPHARPYWGTTGPRRDTRQMFF
TRDV2	TRDJ3	CACDILGDTGINWDTRQMFF
TRDV2	TRDJ2	CACDTLWGYPSLPAQLFF
TRDV2	TRDJ3	CACDTYWGIKSSWDTRQMFF
TRDV1	TRDJ1	CALGETFLRGYTDKLIF
TRDV1	TRDJ1	CALGERTRVHKRYTDKLIF
TRDV3	TRDJ1	CAPRQIASYWGIRRKGGTDKLIF
TRDV2	TRDJ1	CACDTGGYGNDKLIF
TRDV2	TRDJ3	CACDTVLGTWDTRQMFF
TRDV2	TRDJ3	CACDTAGSPSSWDTRQMFF